This T cell receptor (beta chain) was sequenced in a study of blood T cell repertoires in COVID-19. Study summary: The United States, Italy and Spain were the sources of the acute and convalescent COVID-19 samples. PBMCs, B-cell-depleted T cells, or T cells were the source of the cDNA or gDNA that made up the material.

This clone was seen a single time. Authors' methods: From reference gene primer amplification, estimates of nucleated cell counts were derived. TCRdb's table, derived via immunoSEQ multiplex PCR, lists solely in-frame clones and lacks some. The V and J calls and clone size come from that table; D and trimming were worked out from the DNA. The data show 220,000 or so clones, about nine tenths seen once. The V gene's germline CDR1 is SGHRS and CDR2 YFSETQ. Trimming took 4 bases from V and 7 from J; bases not matched to a gene: 4. The CDR3 spans 12 residues. V gene TRBV5-1 combines with J gene TRBJ1-2; 7 bases match TRBD1. Sample: peripheral blood. The sequence was collected from a man aged 55 to 69 who had recovered from COVID-19. The CDR3 nucleotides are TGCGCCAGCAGCATCGACAGGGTTGGCTACACCTTC. It specifies CASSIDRVGYTF.